This T cell receptor (beta chain) comes out of a study of early T cells in non-severe SARS-CoV-2 infection. Study background: Sequencing was performed on bulk RNA from unsorted whole blood, leaving chains unpaired.

The sample holds a few counts of this clonotype. As yet, its antigen is unknown. Individually, cDNA molecules had unique molecular identifiers attached to them. TCRdb passed the 5' RACE reads through MiXCR, listing each CDR3 protein once. The sample has 55,000 to 80,000 distinct CDR3 sequences; roughly 12% are singletons. The CDR3 is 15 residues long. V was pared by 9 bases and J by 5 bases, with 19 bases between. Germline CDR1 reads WSHSY; CDR2 reads SAAADI. The study, taken as a whole, reports: Anti-spike CD8 specificities were favored by VDJdb matching, whose results missed private and CD4 specificities.

The receptor was derived from an adult who was a healthcare worker with PCR-confirmed SARS-CoV-2 infection or an uninfected control (not recorded which). Input material: whole blood. The chain recombines TRBV10-2 with TRBJ1-4; D remains ambiguous. The CDR3 region has the DNA TGCGCCAGGCCCCCGATCTGGGAGTGGAATGAAAAACTGTTTTTT. It translates to CARPPIWEWNEKLFF.